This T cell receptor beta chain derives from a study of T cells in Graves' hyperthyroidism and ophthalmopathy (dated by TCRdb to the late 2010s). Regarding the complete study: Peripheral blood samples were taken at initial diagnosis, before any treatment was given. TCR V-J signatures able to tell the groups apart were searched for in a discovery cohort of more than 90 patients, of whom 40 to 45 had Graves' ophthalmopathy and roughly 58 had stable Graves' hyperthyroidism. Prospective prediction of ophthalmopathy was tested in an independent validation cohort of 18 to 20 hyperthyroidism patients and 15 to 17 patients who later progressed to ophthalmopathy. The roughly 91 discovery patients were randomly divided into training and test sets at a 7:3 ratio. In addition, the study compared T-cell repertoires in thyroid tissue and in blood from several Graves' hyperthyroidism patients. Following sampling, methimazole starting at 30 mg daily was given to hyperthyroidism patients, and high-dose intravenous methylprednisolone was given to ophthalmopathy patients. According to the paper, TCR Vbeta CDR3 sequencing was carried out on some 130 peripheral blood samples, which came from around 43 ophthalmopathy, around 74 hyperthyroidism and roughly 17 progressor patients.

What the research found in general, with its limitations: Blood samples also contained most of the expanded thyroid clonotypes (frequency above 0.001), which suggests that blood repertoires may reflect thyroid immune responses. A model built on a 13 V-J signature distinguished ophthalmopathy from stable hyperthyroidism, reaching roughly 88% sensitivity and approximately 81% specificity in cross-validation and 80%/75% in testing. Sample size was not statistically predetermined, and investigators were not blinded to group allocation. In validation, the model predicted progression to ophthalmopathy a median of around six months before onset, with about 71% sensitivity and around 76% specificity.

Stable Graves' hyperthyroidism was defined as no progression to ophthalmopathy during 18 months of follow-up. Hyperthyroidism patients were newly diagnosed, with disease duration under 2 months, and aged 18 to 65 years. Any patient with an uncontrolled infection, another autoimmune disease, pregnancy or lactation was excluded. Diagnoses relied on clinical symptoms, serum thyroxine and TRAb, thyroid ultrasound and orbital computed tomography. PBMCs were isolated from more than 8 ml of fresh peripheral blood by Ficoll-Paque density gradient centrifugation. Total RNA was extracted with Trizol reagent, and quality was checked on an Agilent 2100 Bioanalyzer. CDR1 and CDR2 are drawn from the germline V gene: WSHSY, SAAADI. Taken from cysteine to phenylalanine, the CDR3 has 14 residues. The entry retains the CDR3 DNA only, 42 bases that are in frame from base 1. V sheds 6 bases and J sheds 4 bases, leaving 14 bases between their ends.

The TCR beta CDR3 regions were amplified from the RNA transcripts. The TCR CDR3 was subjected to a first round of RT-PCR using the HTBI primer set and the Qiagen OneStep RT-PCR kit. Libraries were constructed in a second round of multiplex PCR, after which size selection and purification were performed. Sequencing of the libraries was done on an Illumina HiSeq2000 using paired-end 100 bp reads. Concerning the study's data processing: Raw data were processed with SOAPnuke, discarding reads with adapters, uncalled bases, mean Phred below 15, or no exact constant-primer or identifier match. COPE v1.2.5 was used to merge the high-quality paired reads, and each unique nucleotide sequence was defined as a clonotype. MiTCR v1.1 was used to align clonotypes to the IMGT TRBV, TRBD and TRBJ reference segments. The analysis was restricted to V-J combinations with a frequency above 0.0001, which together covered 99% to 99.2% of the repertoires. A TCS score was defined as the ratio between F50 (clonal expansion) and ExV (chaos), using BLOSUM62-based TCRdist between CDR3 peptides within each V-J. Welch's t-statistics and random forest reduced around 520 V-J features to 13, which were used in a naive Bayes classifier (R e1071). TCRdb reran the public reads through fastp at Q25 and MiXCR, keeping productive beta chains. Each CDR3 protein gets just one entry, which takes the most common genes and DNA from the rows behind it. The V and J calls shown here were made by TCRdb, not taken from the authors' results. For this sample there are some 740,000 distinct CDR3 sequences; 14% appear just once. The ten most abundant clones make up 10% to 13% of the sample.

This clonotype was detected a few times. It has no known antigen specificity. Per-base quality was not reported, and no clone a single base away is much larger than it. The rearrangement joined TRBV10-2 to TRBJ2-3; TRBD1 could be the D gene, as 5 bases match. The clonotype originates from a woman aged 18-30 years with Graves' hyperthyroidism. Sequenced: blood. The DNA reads TGCGCCAGCAGGAGACATCAACAGGCAGATACGCAGTATTTT. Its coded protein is CASRRHQQADTQYF.